This entry lists 14 T cell receptor beta chains sequenced from one sample in a study of CD8 T cells in ankylosing spondylitis (dated by TCRdb to the late 2010s). Libraries were constructed by 5' RACE. TCRdb lists the instrument as Illumina HiSeq 2500. The raw public data were reprocessed by TCRdb itself: fastp quality trimming at Q25, MiXCR clonotype calling, in-frame beta chains only. Each CDR3 protein gets just one entry, which takes the most common genes and DNA from the rows behind it. The table for this sample lists about 130,000 distinct CDR3 sequences; roughly 7.3% of them were counted only once. The top ten clonotypes cover more than 10% of the sample. The sample was blood, either unsorted or a sorted T cell fraction (not recorded which). The receptors come from a male donor with ankylosing spondylitis or in good health (not recorded which).

The chain is built from TRBV9 and TRBJ1-4, with 7 bases fitting TRBD1. J lost 5 bases, V lost 4 bases, and 11 bases had no gene match. CDR1 SGDLS and CDR2 YYNGEE come from the germline V gene. The CDR3 consists of 16 residues. CDR3 nucleotide sequence: TGTGCCAGCAGCCCGTCTGGGACAGCGAACAATGAAAAACTGTTTTTT. Translated: CASSPSGTANNEKLFF.

Concerning this clonotype: This may be a read error, as it is one base from a much larger clone. The final CDR3 position lacks the conserved phenylalanine or tryptophan, pointing to a likely read error. Because the CDR3's place on the DNA is in doubt, the DNA is left out and the CDR3 is given as listed by TCRdb. V usage is TRBV21-1 and J usage is TRBJ2-3. TRBV21-1 is noted as a pseudogene. The CDR3 sequence runs 13 residues, both termini included. The CDR3 sequence is CASRLLFADTQYL.

The sample holds many counts of this clonotype. The V gene is TRBV12-3 or TRBV12-4, the J gene TRBJ1-3; D not resolved. Trimming pared 2 bases from V and 0 bases from J, leaving 5 bases between. The CDR3 covers 14 residues. This CDR3 is CASSLINSGNTIYF. The CDR3 region has the DNA TGTGCCAGCAGTTTAATCAACTCTGGAAACACCATATATTTT.

V is TRBV20-1 and J is TRBJ2-2; 11 nucleotides line up with TRBD2. The germline gives CDR1 DFQATT, CDR2 SNEGSKA (reference sequence). V gave up 1 base and J gave up 6 bases; unmatched junction bases: 4. The CDR3 has 15 residues. CDR3 DNA sequence: TGCAGTGCTAGAGCGCTAGCGGGGGGCCCCGGGGAGCTGTTTTTT. Its translation: CSARALAGGPGELFF.

This clonotype was recorded at least ten times. The V gene is TRBV28, the J gene TRBJ2-1, with TRBD2 matching over 14 bases. The CDR3 is made up of 19 amino acids. Unmatched junction bases numbered 17, after V lost 4 bases and J lost 9 bases. The germline CDR1 and CDR2 sequences are MDHEN and SYDVKM. The DNA for the CDR3 is TGTGCCAGCAGTTCGCCGGGACTAGCGGGAGATAGGTCGGTTCCTGAGCAGTTCTTC. Its translation: CASSSPGLAGDRSVPEQFF.

This clonotype was recorded many times. The chain is built from TRBV19 and TRBJ1-4; D remains unclear. Germline CDR1 LNHDA, CDR2 SQIVND (reference sequence). Trimming shortened V by 3 bases and J by 7 bases, and 3 bases separated the two germline ends. The CDR3 consists of 11 residues. The CDR3, as DNA: TGTGCCAGTAGTATCGGTGAAAAACTGTTTTTT. It is translated as CASSIGEKLFF.

This clonotype was counted many times. This sequence joins TRBV12-3 or TRBV12-4 and TRBJ1-2; D might be TRBD1 (6 bases). V lost 6 bases and J 8 bases, leaving 13 bases between the germline ends. CDR3 length: 12 amino acids. DNA for the CDR3: TGTGCCAGCAGCCTCCCCGACAGGGGCTACACCTTC. It encodes CASSLPDRGYTF.

The table lists this clonotype with a few counts. The rearrangement joins TRBV4-2 to TRBJ2-7; a weak D match, TRBD1 (5 bases). This CDR3 comprises 14 residues. V was trimmed by 4 bases and J by 5 bases, leaving 15 bases between them. CDR1 and CDR2 (germline): LGHNA, YNFKEQ. This CDR3 reads CASSPGRIQNEQYF. CDR3 bases: TGTGCCAGCAGCCCAGGGCGCATACAGAACGAGCAGTACTTC.

The chain has TRBV6-5 and TRBJ2-1; TRBD2 might be the D (6 bases). With 0 bases removed from V and 4 bases from J, the gap between germline ends came to 13 bases. CDR1 is MNHEY and CDR2 is SVGAGI in the germline V gene. CDR3 length: 16 residues. CDR3 sequence: CASSYSGRGVYNEQFF. CDR3 DNA sequence: TGTGCCAGCAGTTACTCTGGGCGGGGAGTATACAATGAGCAGTTCTTC.

This clonotype was seen at least ten times. This chain connects TRBV29-1 to TRBJ1-1; D gene unclear. In germline, CDR1 is SQVTM, CDR2 ANQGSEA. This CDR3 has 13 residues. CDR3 coding DNA: TGCAGTGCTACTCCTGGGCTGAACACTGAAGCTTTCTTT. This encodes CSATPGLNTEAFF.

V and J are TRBV18 and TRBJ2-1; D uncertain. Germline CDR1 and CDR2: KGHSH and LQKENI. This CDR3 comprises 16 residues. Trimming shortened V by 1 base and J by 0 bases, and 10 bases separated the two germline ends. For the CDR3, the DNA is TGTGCCAGCTCACCACGGATTAGCCCCTCCTACAATGAGCAGTTCTTC. It specifies CASSPRISPSYNEQFF.

This clonotype was seen at least ten times. CDR3 sequence reads: CASSPGITPTEETQYF. DNA of the CDR3: TGTGCCAGCAGCCCAGGGATCACCCCGACTGAAGAGACCCAGTACTTC. The V and J genes are TRBV7-8 and TRBJ2-5; a weak D match, TRBD1 (5 bases). The germline V and J ends were trimmed by 5 bases and 3 bases, with 19 bases remaining between them. The germline CDR1 and CDR2 sequences are SGHVS and FQNEAQ. The CDR3 covers 16 residues.

In its sample, this clonotype was seen a few times. V is TRBV4-2 and J is TRBJ2-5, with 12 bases aligning to TRBD2. J lost 0 bases, V lost 4 bases, and 3 bases had no gene match. This CDR3 is 16 amino acids long. The germline V gene encodes CDR1 LGHNA and CDR2 YNFKEQ. The DNA of the CDR3 is TGTGCCAGCAGCCCCAGACTAGCGGGGGACCAAGAGACCCAGTACTTC. Its translation: CASSPRLAGDQETQYF.

At least ten counts were recorded for this clonotype. This chain joins TRBV7-2 and TRBJ2-3; the D gene is possibly TRBD2 (5 bases). The ends were cut back, 6 bases at V and 2 bases at J, with 18 bases in the middle. Germline lookup yields CDR1 SGHTA and CDR2 FQGNSA. CDR3 size: 16 residues. CDR3 DNA sequence: TGTGCCAGCAGATCCAACGGACTTCTCCACACAGATACGCAGTATTTT. Translating it yields CASRSNGLLHTDTQYF.